Presented here are 5 T cell receptor beta chains from one specimen sequenced in a study of blood T cell repertoires in COVID-19. The table came from immunoSEQ multiplex PCR; TCRdb's copy has only in-frame clones and leaves some out. The sample contains 45,000 to 70,000 clones, approximately 81% of which appear only once. Sequencing was carried out using peripheral blood. The source of these receptors is an elderly woman with active or convalescent COVID-19.

The chain links TRBV3-1 (or the pseudogene TRBV3-2) to TRBJ2-4; 11 bases are a match to TRBD2. Germline CDR1 and CDR2: LGHDT and YNNKEL (reference sequence). This CDR3 spans 18 amino acids. V was pared by 3 bases and J by 1 base, with 8 bases of the junction left unmatched. This CDR3 reads CASSQVAGGAVAKNIQYF. In DNA form, the CDR3 reads TGTGCCAGCAGCCAGGTAGCGGGGGGGGCGGTGGCCAAAAACATTCAGTACTTC.

In its sample, this clone ranks as medium-sized. The J gene is TRBJ2-5, the V gene TRBV27; D might be TRBD2 (5 bases). The CDR3 loop spans 15 amino acids. Germline V gene lookup returns CDR1 MNHEY and CDR2 SMNVEV (reference sequence). Trimming took 6 bases from V and 2 from J, leaving 16 bases between them. CDR3 sequence reads: CASRGSGYSQETQYF. The DNA of the CDR3 is TGTGCCAGCAGGGGGTCGGGGTATTCGCAAGAGACCCAGTACTTC.

The chain couples TRBV2 to TRBJ2-2; 10 bases line up with TRBD1. The CDR3 is 16 amino acids. Germline CDR1 SNHLY, CDR2 FYNNEI. Losses at the gene ends were 7 bases for V and 5 bases for J; bases not matched to a gene: 10. As DNA, the CDR3 is TGTGCCAGCACCATGGGGGACAGGGGAGGGACCGGGGAGCTGTTTTTT. Translating it yields CASTMGDRGGTGELFF.

The chain uses TRBV7-3 and TRBJ2-2; 8 bases agree with TRBD1. This CDR3 is built from 15 residues. Trimming removed 6 bases from V and 3 bases from J; junction bases left unmatched: 6. Germline assignment: CDR1 SGHTA and CDR2 FQGTGA. The CDR3 here is CASSRTGIYTGELFF. The DNA for the CDR3 is TGTGCCAGCAGTCGGACAGGGATATACACCGGGGAGCTGTTTTTT. The full variable domain, rest sourced from reference TRBV7-3 and TRBJ2-2, is GAGVSQTPSNKVTEKGKYVELRCDPISGHTALYWYRQSLGQGPEFLIYFQGTGAADDSGLPNDRFFAVRPEGSVSTLKIQRTERGDSAVYLCASSRTGIYTGELFFGEGSRLTVL.

This rearrangement joins TRBV27 to TRBJ2-2; 9 bases agree with TRBD1. CDR3 length: 15 amino acids. Germline CDR1 and CDR2: MNHEY and SMNVEV (reference sequence). The V segment lost 6 bases and the J segment 3 bases; nucleotides outside the gene matches: 5. CDR3 in amino acids: CASSPTGGDTGELFF. In nucleotides, the CDR3 is TGTGCCAGCAGCCCGACAGGGGGGGACACCGGGGAGCTGTTTTTT.